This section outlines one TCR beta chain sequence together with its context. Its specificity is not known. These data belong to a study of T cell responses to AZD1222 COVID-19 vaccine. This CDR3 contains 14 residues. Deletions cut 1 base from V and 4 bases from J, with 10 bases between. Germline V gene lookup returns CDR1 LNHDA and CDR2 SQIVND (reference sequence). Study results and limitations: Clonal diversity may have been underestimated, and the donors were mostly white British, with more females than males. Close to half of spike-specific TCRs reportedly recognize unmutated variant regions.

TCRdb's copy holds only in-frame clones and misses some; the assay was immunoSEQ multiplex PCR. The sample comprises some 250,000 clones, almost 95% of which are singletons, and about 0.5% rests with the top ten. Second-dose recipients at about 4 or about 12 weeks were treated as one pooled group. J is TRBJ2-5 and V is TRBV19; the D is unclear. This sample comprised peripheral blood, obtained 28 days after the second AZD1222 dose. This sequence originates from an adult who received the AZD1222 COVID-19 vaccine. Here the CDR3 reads CASSIGQDGETQYF. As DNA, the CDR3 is TGTGCCAGTAGTATAGGGCAGGACGGAGAGACCCAGTACTTC.